This T cell receptor beta chain originates from a study of breast tumors, draining lymph nodes, adjacent tissues. Breast cancer patients provided tissue from their axillary draining lymph nodes. This clonotype was found many times. Its specificity is unknown. TCRdb re-analysed the multiplex PCR reads in MiXCR, keeping a single row per CDR3 protein. The sample includes approximately 210,000 distinct CDR3 sequences, roughly 32% of them seen just once. Study-level points and caveats: The lymph node origin of tumor T cells was framed as consistent with a hypothesis, not demonstrated. Luminal-like breast cancer showed significantly greater tumor-nontumor repertoire similarity than basal-like breast cancer did. Tumors had less TCR diversity than lymph nodes, more than nontumor tissue.

This receptor was obtained from a female donor with breast cancer. Some clones in this sample may be carry-over from other donors' samples. The sequenced material came from axillary lymph node tissue.

The CDR3 reads CASSHILVAPDYEQYF. CDR3 DNA: TGCGCCAGCAGCCACATACTAGTAGCGCCGGATTACGAGCAGTACTTC. The rearrangement links TRBV4-1 to TRBJ2-7; D may be TRBD2 (5 bases). In germline, CDR1 is MGHRA, CDR2 YSYEKL. V lost 3 bases and J 4 bases, leaving 19 bases between the germline ends. This CDR3 comprises 16 residues.